This T cell receptor beta chain emerged from a study of shared clonotypes between healthy human individuals. Whole-study results and caveats: Limited genetic and exposure-history diversity came from having few donors. Clonotype sharing among donors, it was expected, would be affected by sequencing depth.

CDR3 length equals 14 residues. Deletions cut 6 bases from V and 1 base from J, with 12 bases between. CDR1 is SNHLY, CDR2 FYNNEI, per germline. Measured with immunoSEQ multiplex PCR; TCRdb has only the in-frame clones, and not every one. The top ten clones hold around 1.5% of a sample with around 1 million clones, approximately 80% of them seen once. Concerning this clone: Its antigen is not known.

Specimen: memory CD4+ T cells sorted from blood. Subset specified: CD45RA-negative fraction. This chain uses TRBV2 with TRBJ2-5; D is unresolved. This sequence originates from a man younger than 35 in good health. The CDR3 reads CASRPGQFQETQYF. DNA for the CDR3: TGTGCCAGCAGGCCCGGGCAGTTCCAAGAGACCCAGTACTTC. The variable domain in full, with the rest retrieved from reference TRBV2 and TRBJ2-5, is EPEVTQTPSHQVTQMGQEVILRCVPISNHLYFYWYRQILGQKVEFLVSFYNNEISEKSEIFDDQFSVERPDGSNFTLKIRSTKLEDSAMYFCASRPGQFQETQYFGPGTRLLVL.